Each of the 23 T cell receptor beta chains below was sequenced from the same sample in a study of cytomegalovirus exposure and HLA in healthy donors. PCR involved 60 Vbeta and 13 Jbeta primers. Assay used: immunoSEQ multiplex PCR; TCRdb lists only in-frame clones, some missing. Here the sample spans 100,000 to 150,000 clones, around 84% being singletons. Sequencing used PBMCs. Receptors originate from a woman aged 40-49 years in good health and CMV-seronegative.

The J gene is TRBJ2-3, the V gene TRBV7-9; 8 nucleotides match TRBD1. J gave up 3 bases and V 5 bases, and 7 bases lay outside the gene matches. The CDR3 sequence is 15 residues long. CDR1 and CDR2 (germline): SEHNR, FQNEAQ (reference sequence). The CDR3 nucleotides read TGTGCCAGCAGCCCCCGGACAGGGTGGACAGATACGCAGTATTTT. Translated: CASSPRTGWTDTQYF. Filled out from reference TRBV7-9 and TRBJ2-3, the complete variable domain reads DTGVSQNPRHKITKRGQNVTFRCDPISEHNRLYWYRQTLGQGPEFLTYFQNEAQLEKSRLLSDRFSAERPKGSFSTLEIQRTEQGDSAMYLCASSPRTGWTDTQYFGPGTRLTVL.

The chain links TRBV10-3 to TRBJ2-1, with 9 bases identical to TRBD1. In germline, CDR1 is ENHRY, CDR2 SYGVKD. This CDR3 is 13 amino acids long. Germline trimming cut 6 bases from V and 6 bases from J; bases unmatched to any gene: 3. CDR3 region: CAIRGTGTNEQFF. For the CDR3, the DNA is TGTGCCATCAGGGGGACAGGGACCAATGAGCAGTTCTTC.

This clone appeared a single time. A junction end diverges from the germline sequence, so it may reflect a read error. The chain couples TRBV5-1 to TRBJ2-1; 9 positions agree with TRBD2. The V gene's germline CDR1 is SGHRS and CDR2 YFSETQ. The CDR3 sequence is 17 residues long. The CDR3 is CASSRASSGTSHNEQFF. The DNA for the CDR3 is TGCGCCAGCAGCCGGGCCTCTAGCGGGACCTCCCACAATGAGCAGTTCTTC. Combining the CDR3 with reference TRBV5-1 and TRBJ2-1 gives the whole variable domain KAGVTQTPRYLIKTRGQQVTLSCSPISGHRSVSWYQQTPGQGLQFLFEYFSETQRNKGNFPGRFSGRQFSNSRSEMNVSTLELGDSALYLCASSRASSGTSHNEQFFGPGTRLTVL.

This chain connects TRBV18 to TRBJ1-3, with D perhaps TRBD1 (5 bases). CDR3 length: 14 amino acids. V lost 6 bases and J 2 bases, leaving 11 bases between the germline ends. Germline CDR1 is KGHSH and CDR2 is LQKENI. CDR3 sequence reads: CASSGQGAGNTIYF. The CDR3, as DNA: TGTGCCAGCTCCGGCCAGGGTGCTGGAAACACCATATATTTT.

The chain couples TRBV13 to TRBJ1-2, with TRBD1 identical over 12 bases. The CDR3 loop spans 14 amino acids. Germline V lookup: CDR1 PRHDT, CDR2 FYEKMQ (reference sequence). V shed 3 bases, J shed 8 bases, and the junction held 4 bases outside the gene matches. The chain's CDR3 is CASSLGTGGVGYTF. DNA for the CDR3: TGTGCCAGCAGCTTGGGGACAGGGGGCGTCGGCTACACCTTC. The variable domain in full, with the rest retrieved from reference TRBV13 and TRBJ1-2, is AAGVIQSPRHLIKEKRETATLKCYPIPRHDTVYWYQQGPGQDPQFLISFYEKMQSDKGSIPDRFSAQQFSDYHSELNMSSLELGDSALYFCASSLGTGGVGYTFGSGTRLTVV.

This chain joins TRBV19 and TRBJ2-5, with 10 bases aligning to TRBD2. This CDR3 is 16 amino acids long. J was trimmed by 4 bases and V by 10 bases; bases with no gene match: 15. Germline V lookup: CDR1 LNHDA, CDR2 SQIVND (reference sequence). This CDR3 is CATSPRASGRRETQYF. CDR3 in DNA: TGTGCCACTTCTCCCAGGGCTAGCGGGAGACGAGAGACCCAGTACTTC. Full variable domain (remainder filled in from reference TRBV19 and TRBJ2-5): DGGITQSPKYLFRKEGQNVTLSCEQNLNHDAMYWYRQDPGQGLRLIYYSQIVNDFQKGDIAEGYSVSREKKESFPLTVTSAQKNPTAFYLCATSPRASGRRETQYFGPGTRLLVL.

This clone was seen once. The rearrangement uses TRBV15 and TRBJ2-5; D gene uncertain. The CDR3 contains 15 residues. Germline V gene lookup returns CDR1 LNHNV and CDR2 YYDKDF (reference sequence). The V and J ends lost 5 bases and 4 bases respectively, with 17 bases between them. The CDR3 sequence: CATSPPGQATETQYF. In nucleotides, the CDR3 is TGTGCCACCAGCCCCCCTGGGCAGGCAACAGAGACCCAGTACTTC.

The CDR3 is CASIGAGAGDTGELFF. The CDR3 region has the DNA TGTGCCAGCATCGGGGCGGGAGCGGGGGACACCGGGGAGCTGTTTTTT. The genes are TRBV28 and TRBJ2-2; the match to TRBD2 covers 8 bases. The germline gives CDR1 MDHEN, CDR2 SYDVKM. V gave up 7 bases and J gave up 3 bases; unmatched junction bases: 10. This CDR3 is 16 amino acids long.

In its sample, this clone was seen once. This chain uses TRBV7-2 with TRBJ1-1; D gene unclear. The CDR3 runs to 13 residues. The V and J ends lost 5 bases and 1 base respectively, with 8 bases between them. CDR1 and CDR2 (germline): SGHTA, FQGNSA. CDR3 amino acids: CASSPTPNTEAFF. In DNA form, the CDR3 reads TGTGCCAGCAGCCCGACACCGAACACTGAAGCTTTCTTT.

This rearrangement joins TRBV19 to TRBJ1-4; no firm D call. V shed 5 bases and J shed 7 bases, with 14 bases lying between them. From germline, CDR1 is LNHDA and CDR2 SQIVND (reference sequence). The CDR3 is 14 residues long. This chain's CDR3 is CASSVFGVGEKLFF. CDR3 nucleotides: TGTGCCAGTAGTGTCTTCGGGGTGGGTGAAAAACTGTTTTTT.

This clone was detected once. The rearrangement links TRBV7-9 to TRBJ2-7; tentatively, D is TRBD1 (6 bases). The CDR3 sequence is 15 residues long. V lost 5 bases, J lost 4 bases, and 18 bases lay in between. The germline CDR1 and CDR2 sequences are SEHNR and FQNEAQ (reference sequence). The DNA of the CDR3 is TGTGCCAGCAGCCCTCAGGGGCAGGGGAGATACGAGCAGTACTTC. Its protein is CASSPQGQGRYEQYF. Filled out from reference TRBV7-9 and TRBJ2-7, the complete variable domain reads DTGVSQNPRHKITKRGQNVTFRCDPISEHNRLYWYRQTLGQGPEFLTYFQNEAQLEKSRLLSDRFSAERPKGSFSTLEIQRTEQGDSAMYLCASSPQGQGRYEQYFGPGTRLTVT.

The V and J genes are TRBV7-2 and TRBJ2-7, with D tentatively TRBD1 (7 bases). This CDR3 has 13 residues. Looked up from germline, CDR1 is SGHTA and CDR2 is FQGNSA. V lost 5 bases and J lost 6, with 14 bases in between. In DNA, the CDR3 is TGTGCCAGCAGCCAGAGCCAGGGGGGCGAGCAGTACTTC. It translates to CASSQSQGGEQYF.

CDR3 amino acids: CASSLDPGTGGEQYF. The DNA of the CDR3 is TGTGCCAGCAGCTTAGACCCCGGGACAGGGGGCGAGCAGTACTTC. The rearrangement uses TRBV11-2 and TRBJ2-5; 11 nucleotides match TRBD1. Gene TRBJ2-7 matches the end of the DNA better, so the J call may be wrong. This CDR3 region has 15 residues. Per germline, CDR1 SGHAT and CDR2 FQNNGV.

This clone was seen a handful of times. The chain couples TRBV7-2 to TRBJ2-1, with 9 bases lining up with TRBD2. Germline V gene lookup returns CDR1 SGHTA and CDR2 FQGNSA. The trim removed 7 bases at V and 2 bases at J, leaving 6 bases unmatched. The CDR3 is 15 residues long. The CDR3 sequence: CASTTLAGTYNEQFF. As DNA, the CDR3 is TGTGCCAGCACCACCCTAGCGGGAACCTACAATGAGCAGTTCTTC. Together with reference TRBV7-2 and TRBJ2-1, the CDR3 gives the full variable domain: GAGVSQSPSNKVTEKGKDVELRCDPISGHTALYWYRQSLGQGLEFLIYFQGNSAPDKSGLPSDRFSAERTGGSVSTLTIQRTQQEDSAVYLCASTTLAGTYNEQFFGPGTRLTVL.

J is TRBJ2-3 and V is TRBV7-6; 16 nucleotides agree with TRBD2. J gave up 6 bases and V 5 bases, and 8 bases lay outside the gene matches. Germline-derived CDR1 and CDR2 are SGHVS and FNYEAQ. CDR3 length equals 17 residues. This CDR3 is CASSITGTSGRVDTQYF. The CDR3 DNA follows: TGTGCCAGCAGCATTACCGGGACTAGCGGGAGGGTCGATACGCAGTATTTT.

This clone was detected ten times or more. In the same sample, other DNA sequences code for this CDR3. This sequence joins TRBV2 and TRBJ2-1, with D unresolved. The germline gives CDR1 SNHLY, CDR2 FYNNEI. Trimming pared 1 base from V and 0 bases from J, leaving 4 bases between. There are 14 residues in the CDR3. CDR3 sequence: CASSEDSSYNEQFF. The CDR3 coding sequence is TGTGCCAGCAGTGAAGACAGCTCCTACAATGAGCAGTTCTTC.

This CDR3 is CASTPLAGGRQFF. The CDR3 nucleotides are TGTGCCAGCACCCCGCTAGCGGGAGGAAGGCAGTTCTTC. The V gene is TRBV7-2, the J gene TRBJ2-1, with TRBD2 matching over 11 bases. The CDR3 is 13 amino acids. Germline values: CDR1 SGHTA, CDR2 FQGNSA. V shed 7 bases and J 12 bases; nucleotides not matched to a gene: 8.

The chain joins TRBV19 to TRBJ2-3, with 13 bases identical to TRBD2. The CDR3 has 18 amino acids. Germline lookup yields CDR1 LNHDA and CDR2 SQIVND (reference sequence). Trimming at V came to 6 bases and at J to 5 bases, leaving 14 bases not matched to a gene. The CDR3 sequence is CASSRRLAGGIGGDTQYF. The CDR3 nucleotides are TGTGCCAGTAGCCGCAGACTAGCGGGAGGCATAGGGGGAGATACGCAGTATTTT.

The chain links TRBV27 to TRBJ1-1, with 8 bases matching TRBD1. V trimming: 6 bases; J trimming: 6 bases; junction bases outside the gene matches: 6. This CDR3 is built from 13 residues. The germline gives CDR1 MNHEY, CDR2 SMNVEV (reference sequence). The DNA of the CDR3 is TGTGCCAGCAGAACTACAGGGGGGTCTGAAGCTTTCTTT. This encodes CASRTTGGSEAFF.

Worth noting for this clone: Sequence at one end of the junction differs from germline and may be a read error. J is TRBJ1-1 and V is TRBV15; D gene ambiguous. The germline gives CDR1 LNHNV, CDR2 YYDKDF (reference sequence). The CDR3 has 14 residues. CDR3 sequence reads: CATSRDNGNIEAFF. Here the CDR3 DNA reads TGTGCCACCAGCAGAGATAACGGGAACATTGAAGCTTTCTTT.

The rearrangement links TRBV27 to TRBJ2-1; 8 nucleotides align to TRBD2. Trimming at V came to 6 bases and at J to 3 bases, leaving 7 bases not matched to a gene. Germline V lookup: CDR1 MNHEY, CDR2 SMNVEV (reference sequence). CDR3 length: 15 residues. CDR3 nucleotide sequence: TGTGCCAGCAGCTCCCTCGGGAGGGACTACAATGAGCAGTTCTTC. It is translated as CASSSLGRDYNEQFF.

The genes are TRBV28 and TRBJ2-3; 8 bases align to TRBD1. The germline CDR1 and CDR2 sequences are MDHEN and SYDVKM. CDR3 size: 14 residues. The V and J ends lost 5 bases and 4 bases, in that order; junction bases with no gene match: 5. DNA for the CDR3: TGTGCCAGCAGTAATGGACAGGGCCCAGATACGCAGTATTTT. Protein product: CASSNGQGPDTQYF.

This chain connects TRBV6-1 to TRBJ2-3, with a weak D call TRBD1 (5 bases). CDR3 length: 16 residues. V lost 2 bases, J lost 4 bases, and 16 bases lay in between. Germline lookup yields CDR1 MNHNS and CDR2 SASEGT. The chain's CDR3 is CASSEWSQGNPDTQYF. Written as DNA, the CDR3 is TGTGCCAGCAGTGAATGGTCGCAGGGAAACCCAGATACGCAGTATTTT.